A single sample is the source of the 27 T cell receptor beta chains below, sequenced in a study of spatial heterogeneity in lung cancer. TCRdb re-called the 5' RACE reads with MiXCR, one entry per CDR3 protein. The top ten clones hold over 40% of a sample with about 92,000 distinct CDR3 sequences, roughly 12% of them seen once. Time point of the sample: sample taken at primary tumor resection. Sequencing covered unsorted whole RNA taken from tumor, nontumor lung or frozen PBMC. The starting material was PBMCs, obtained at surgery. The receptors stem from a male donor with early-stage non-small cell lung cancer.

This clonotype showed up just a few times. The chain uses TRBV9 and TRBJ2-2; no clear D. This CDR3 is 14 amino acids long. CDR1 is SGDLS, CDR2 YYNGEE, per germline. V shed 7 bases and J shed 2 bases, with 12 bases lying between them. DNA of the CDR3: TGTGCCAGCCAGGCCAACATAAACACCGGGGAGCTGTTTTTT. As protein: CASQANINTGELFF. Full variable domain (outside the CDR3, taken from reference TRBV9 and TRBJ2-2): DSGVTQTPKHLITATGQRVTLRCSPRSGDLSVYWYQQSLDQGLQFLIQYYNGEERAKGNILERFSAQQFPDLHSELNLSSLELGDSALYFCASQANINTGELFFGEGSRLTVL.

This clonotype was recorded a few times. The chain carries TRBV20-1 and TRBJ1-5; tentatively, D is TRBD1 (6 bases). The V end lost 2 bases, the J end lost 2 bases, and 13 bases lay between the germline ends. The CDR3 extends over 15 amino acids. Germline V lookup: CDR1 DFQATT, CDR2 SNEGSKA (reference sequence). For the CDR3, the DNA is TGCAGTGCTAGAAAGGGGGGGCTTGGCAATCAGCCCCAGCATTTT. This translates into CSARKGGLGNQPQHF.

This clonotype was counted only a few times. The gene calls are TRBV24-1 and TRBJ2-1; D is perhaps TRBD1 or TRBD2 (5 bases each). The CDR3 has 15 amino acids. The germline CDR1 and CDR2 sequences are KGHDR and SFDVKD. V lost 3 bases to trimming and J lost 3 bases, with 11 bases between them. In nucleotides, the CDR3 is TGTGCCACCAGTGATCCCTGGGACGGCTACAATGAGCAGTTCTTC. Residues: CATSDPWDGYNEQFF.

This sequence joins TRBV6-5 and TRBJ2-1; 15 bases match TRBD2. Germline V lookup: CDR1 MNHEY, CDR2 SVGAGI. The CDR3 has 17 amino acids. Losses at the gene ends were 5 bases for V and 8 bases for J; bases not matched to a gene: 10. The CDR3 protein is CASSGTSGRQKGYEQFF. Written as DNA, the CDR3 is TGTGCCAGCAGTGGGACTAGCGGGAGGCAAAAGGGCTATGAGCAGTTCTTC.

This clonotype was recorded at least ten times. The rearrangement uses TRBV27 and TRBJ1-2; tentatively, D is TRBD1 (5 bases). The CDR3 totals 13 residues. Deletions cut 5 bases from V and 4 bases from J, with 11 bases between. CDR1 and CDR2 (germline): MNHEY, SMNVEV (reference sequence). The CDR3 nucleotides read TGTGCCAGCAGTCCAGGACATTTCTATGGCTACACCTTC. Encoded protein: CASSPGHFYGYTF.

Ten or more counts support this clonotype. The chain uses TRBV5-6 and TRBJ2-1, with 11 positions matching TRBD2. This CDR3 is built from 18 residues. The trim removed 2 bases at V and 1 base at J, leaving 8 bases unmatched. Germline V gives CDR1 SGHDT, CDR2 YYEEEE. This chain's CDR3 is CASSFETSGIGSYNEQFF. DNA of the CDR3: TGTGCCAGCAGCTTCGAGACTAGCGGGATTGGGTCCTACAATGAGCAGTTCTTC.

The chain employs TRBV20-1 and TRBJ1-1; D unresolved. Looked up from germline, CDR1 is DFQATT and CDR2 is SNEGSKA (reference sequence). This CDR3 is 12 amino acids long. The ends were cut back, 5 bases at V and 0 bases at J, with 7 bases in the middle. The CDR3 here is CSAYRMNTEAFF. The CDR3 DNA follows: TGCAGTGCTTACCGAATGAACACTGAAGCTTTCTTT.

This clonotype has just a few counts. The chain has TRBV27 and TRBJ1-1; D remains ambiguous. Deletions cut 0 bases from V and 2 bases from J, with 10 bases between. The CDR3 extends over 15 amino acids. Germline V lookup: CDR1 MNHEY, CDR2 SMNVEV (reference sequence). CDR3 nucleotide sequence: TGTGCCAGCAGTTTATCGCCAGGCGGAAACACTGAAGCTTTCTTT. Translation: CASSLSPGGNTEAFF.

This clonotype was counted only a few times. V gene TRBV7-2 combines with J gene TRBJ2-6; the match to TRBD2 covers 11 bases. The CDR3 is made up of 18 amino acids. The ends lost 1 base at V and 0 bases at J; junction bases unmatched: 2. The V gene's germline CDR1 is SGHTA and CDR2 FQGNSA. The CDR3 sequence is CASSLVSGGASGANVLTF. Written as DNA, the CDR3 is TGTGCCAGCAGCTTAGTTAGCGGGGGGGCCTCTGGGGCCAACGTCCTGACTTTC.

This clonotype was recorded at least ten times. The V gene is TRBV6-6, the J gene TRBJ2-5, with TRBD2 matching 8 bases. This CDR3 is built from 15 residues. Germline trimming cut 8 bases from V and 3 bases from J; bases unmatched to any gene: 11. Germline V gene lookup returns CDR1 MNHNY and CDR2 SVGAGI (reference sequence). The CDR3 DNA is TGTGCCAGCTCAAGTTTGGCGGGAGGAAAAGAGACCCAGTACTTC. Amino acid sequence: CASSSLAGGKETQYF.

The rearrangement uses TRBV29-1 and TRBJ2-3; D remains ambiguous. CDR1 and CDR2 from the germline V gene are SQVTM and ANQGSEA. This CDR3 is 14 amino acids long. V dropped 6 bases and J dropped 2 bases, with 15 bases sitting between them. The CDR3 DNA is TGCAGCGTAGGTTCAGGAACGTACACAGATACGCAGTATTTT. It is translated as CSVGSGTYTDTQYF.

This rearrangement joins TRBV28 to TRBJ2-1; D gene unclear. The germline V gene has CDR1 MDHEN and CDR2 SYDVKM. V gave up 6 bases and J gave up 6 bases, with 6 bases separating them. The CDR3 consists of 11 residues. This CDR3 is CASRRVNEQFF. The CDR3 bases are TGTGCCAGCAGACGTGTCAATGAGCAGTTCTTC.

This clonotype was recorded at least ten times. V gene TRBV4-2 combines with J gene TRBJ2-5; D gene uncertain. Germline CDR1 and CDR2: LGHNA and YNFKEQ. The V gene lost 0 bases and the J gene lost 4 bases, with 12 bases spanning the gap. The CDR3 covers 15 residues. The CDR3 sequence is CASSQDKGSGETQYF. Here the CDR3 DNA reads TGTGCCAGCAGCCAAGACAAAGGATCAGGAGAGACCCAGTACTTC.

This clonotype was detected a few times. The chain recombines TRBV18 with TRBJ2-6, with 7 bases aligning to TRBD1. Trimming cost V 4 bases and J 0 bases; bases outside gene matches: 6. CDR1 is KGHSH, CDR2 LQKENI, per germline. The CDR3 has 17 amino acids. CDR3 sequence (DNA): TGTGCCAGCTCACTACCGGGACAGTTCTCTGGGGCCAACGTCCTGACTTTC. Translated: CASSLPGQFSGANVLTF.

This clonotype has a count of ten or more. The CDR3 DNA reads TGTGCCAGCAGCGTATCAGGACAGGGGGCTCGGACAGATACGCAGTATTTT. Its translation is CASSVSGQGARTDTQYF. The J gene is TRBJ2-3, the V gene TRBV9; 11 bases match TRBD1. CDR1 is SGDLS and CDR2 is YYNGEE in the germline V gene. This CDR3 comprises 17 residues. The ends lost 1 base at V and 3 bases at J; junction bases unmatched: 7.

The J gene is TRBJ2-1, the V gene TRBV20-1; TRBD1 aligns across 10 bases. V shed 6 bases, J shed 9 bases, and the junction held 11 bases outside the gene matches. The CDR3 covers 14 residues. Germline V gene lookup returns CDR1 DFQATT and CDR2 SNEGSKA (reference sequence). The CDR3 loop reads CSAADRGLGFEQFF. The DNA of the CDR3 is TGCAGTGCCGCAGACAGGGGGCTCGGATTTGAGCAGTTCTTC.

A few counts support this clonotype. The CDR3 is CASSPPPRLVGGYTF. The CDR3 nucleotides are TGTGCCAGCTCACCACCTCCACGGTTGGTAGGTGGCTACACCTTC. V and J are TRBV18 and TRBJ1-2; D gene unclear. The CDR3 is 15 amino acids. CDR1 KGHSH and CDR2 LQKENI come from the germline V gene. Trimming shortened V by 0 bases and J by 7 bases, and 15 bases separated the two germline ends.

This clonotype was observed a few times. The chain employs TRBV6-2 or TRBV6-3 and TRBJ2-2; maybe TRBD2 (6 bases). V lost 2 bases to trimming and J lost 0 bases, with 10 bases between them. Germline loops: CDR1 MNHEY, CDR2 SVGEGT. CDR3 length equals 16 residues. CDR3 residues: CASSYGGNANTGELFF. As DNA, the CDR3 is TGTGCCAGCAGTTACGGAGGGAACGCGAACACCGGGGAGCTGTTTTTT.

J is TRBJ2-7 and V is TRBV12-3 or TRBV12-4; D gene ambiguous. The V gene lost 5 bases and the J gene lost 2 bases, with 13 bases spanning the gap. This CDR3 is 14 amino acids long. CDR3 loop: CASSQRRSPYEQYF. CDR3 nucleotides: TGTGCCAGCAGTCAACGCAGGTCCCCCTACGAGCAGTACTTC.

This clonotype was counted between two and nine times. The chain is built from TRBV28 and TRBJ2-6; the D is unclear. CDR3 length: 13 amino acids. Trimming took off 6 bases at V and 2 bases at J, with 5 bases between the two ends. Germline loops: CDR1 MDHEN, CDR2 SYDVKM. The CDR3 reads CASRRAGANVLTF. CDR3 bases: TGTGCCAGCAGGCGCGCTGGGGCCAACGTCCTGACTTTC.

This clonotype has just a few counts. The rearrangement uses TRBV5-6 and TRBJ1-5; TRBD1 is a possible D gene (6 bases). The V end was cut by 3 bases, the J end by 5 bases, with 12 bases between. Looked up from germline, CDR1 is SGHDT and CDR2 is YYEEEE. The CDR3 covers 14 residues. CDR3 amino acids: CASSWGSGDQPQHF. CDR3 DNA: TGTGCCAGCAGCTGGGGGTCAGGGGATCAGCCCCAGCATTTT.

This rearrangement joins TRBV19 to TRBJ2-2, with TRBD1 matching over 10 bases. In germline, CDR1 is LNHDA, CDR2 SQIVND (reference sequence). With 6 bases clipped from V and 3 bases from J, the junction kept 1 base outside the gene matches. This CDR3 has 14 residues. CDR3 DNA sequence: TGTGCCAGTAGGACAGGGGGCGACACCGGGGAGCTGTTTTTT. As protein: CASRTGGDTGELFF. Full variable domain (rest looked up from reference TRBV19 and TRBJ2-2): DGGITQSPKYLFRKEGQNVTLSCEQNLNHDAMYWYRQDPGQGLRLIYYSQIVNDFQKGDIAEGYSVSREKKESFPLTVTSAQKNPTAFYLCASRTGGDTGELFFGEGSRLTVL.

This clonotype occurred a few times. The chain employs TRBV4-3 and TRBJ2-1, with D unresolved. The CDR3 extends over 16 amino acids. CDR1 is LGHNA and CDR2 is YSLEER in the germline V gene. V gave up 0 bases and J gave up 8 bases, with 17 bases separating them. The CDR3 is CASSQESQAPQYEQFF. CDR3 sequence (DNA): TGCGCCAGCAGCCAAGAAAGCCAGGCCCCCCAATATGAGCAGTTCTTC.

This clonotype was detected a few times. J is TRBJ2-7 and V is TRBV12-3 or TRBV12-4; 9 positions agree with TRBD2. The CDR3 extends over 14 amino acids. Losses at the gene ends were 4 bases for V and 1 base for J; bases not matched to a gene: 2. The CDR3 sequence is CASSSSGVSYEQYF. DNA for the CDR3: TGTGCCAGCAGTTCTAGCGGGGTTTCCTACGAGCAGTACTTC.

V gene TRBV28 combines with J gene TRBJ2-1; 7 bases fit TRBD1. There are 14 residues in the CDR3. Germline CDR1 MDHEN, CDR2 SYDVKM. After removal of 2 bases from V and 8 bases from J, the junction contained 6 bases not matched to a gene. CDR3 amino acids: CASSLTGAAHEQFF. The CDR3 DNA follows: TGTGCCAGCAGTTTAACAGGGGCGGCCCATGAGCAGTTCTTC.

This clonotype was seen a few times. The chain combines TRBV9 with TRBJ2-1; 9 nucleotides agree with TRBD2. V lost 4 bases to trimming and J lost 3 bases; unmatched junction nucleotides: 5. CDR1 and CDR2 from the germline V gene are SGDLS and YYNGEE. The CDR3 is made up of 15 amino acids. The CDR3, as DNA: TGTGCCAGCAGCCCGGCTAGCGGGATCTACAATGAGCAGTTCTTC. It codes for CASSPASGIYNEQFF.

This clonotype was seen ten or more times. The chain links TRBV25-1 to TRBJ2-5; 13 bases line up with TRBD2. Germline assignment: CDR1 MGHDK and CDR2 SYGVNS. The trim removed 1 base at V and 5 bases at J, leaving 1 base unmatched. The CDR3 sequence is 15 residues long. Here the CDR3 DNA reads TGTGCCAGCAGTGAATTGGGACTAGCGGGGGAGACCCAGTACTTC. Protein sequence: CASSELGLAGETQYF.